This T cell receptor (beta chain) appears in the sequencing data of a study of cytomegalovirus exposure and HLA in healthy donors. Findings and caveats of the study: Some segments of the V type, notably TRBV6-2 and TRBV6-3, were excluded as indistinguishable. Some TCR beta chains (roughly 160 of them) were listed as cytomegalovirus-associated. Reports indicated that the classifier achieved high specificity and sensitivity in diagnosing cytomegalovirus status.

Note on this clone: Its target is not known.

J lost 2 bases, V lost 4 bases, and 10 bases had no gene match. The CDR3 is made up of 18 amino acids. The germline V gene has CDR1 SGHRS and CDR2 YFSETQ. Though probably carrying unrecorded immune exposures, donors were nominally healthy at sampling. Vbeta (60) and Jbeta (13) primers were used in the PCR. The protocol was immunoSEQ multiplex PCR, while the TCRdb copy is restricted to in-frame clones and leaves out a portion. The sample records approximately 100,000 clones, 60% to 80% being singletons. The chain links TRBV5-1 to TRBJ2-3; 13 nucleotides match TRBD2. The source is a man in his sixties in good health and CMV-seropositive. Sequenced sample: PBMCs. The DNA of the CDR3 is TGCGCCAGCAGCACCGGACTAGCGGGGGTGGGGATCACAGATACGCAGTATTTT. Protein: CASSTGLAGVGITDTQYF.